These T cell receptor beta chains were read from a single sample in a study of radiotherapy plus CTLA-4 blockade in lung cancer. The data were produced by immunoSEQ multiplex PCR, yet TCRdb's version contains in-frame clones alone and is incomplete. The sample has around 100,000 clones, approximately 75% seen once; the top ten hold approximately 2.6%. The sample here was peripheral blood, taken from a patient treated with radiotherapy plus ipilimumab. The source is a human donor with non-small cell lung cancer who had a partial response to radiotherapy plus ipilimumab. Some clones in this sample may be carry-over from other donors' samples. CDR3s leave out the opening cysteine and the closing phenylalanine or tryptophan.

TRBV11-2	TRBJ1-1	ASSQERGYTEAF
TRBV28	TRBJ2-7	ASSYTGTYEQY
TRBV5-1	TRBJ1-1	ASSLAQQGATEAF
TRBV5-1	TRBJ1-4	ASSDQGAANEKLF
TRBV27	TRBJ2-1	ASSLRVYGRGRTGNSYNEQF
TRBV7-2	TRBJ2-5	ASTKGGGTIQETQY
TRBV6-1	TRBJ1-2	ASTRTYFYGYT
TRBV7-3	TRBJ1-1	ASSRGGGNTEAF
TRBV7-8	TRBJ2-4	ASSFRSMTGGGSKNIQY
TRBV19	TRBJ2-7	ASSRSGLPLEQY
TRBV7-2	TRBJ2-6	ASGKTGLGANVLT
TRBV5-4	TRBJ2-3	ASSLRTGPTDTQY
TRBV4-3	TRBJ1-4	ASSHAWAEPNEKLF
TRBV6-5	TRBJ2-7	AIRPGLAHEQY
TRBV19	TRBJ1-2	ASRQENYGYT
TRBV28	TRBJ1-6	AFQGGSSPLH
TRBV7-2	TRBJ1-1	ASSTSRWAEAF
TRBV5-6	TRBJ2-3	ASSFSTSGDRA
TRBV19	TRBJ2-7	ASSPSTSSYEQY
TRBV7-2	TRBJ2-1	ASSLVSGGSPHNEQF
TRBV28	TRBJ1-2	ASSLWFFSPAGTFYGYT
TRBV5-4	TRBJ2-7	ASRYQRLAGGSVGEQY
TRBV10-2	TRBJ2-7	ASRLGTSGSGRYEQY
TRBV4-2	TRBJ2-5	ASSPLRTSGGQETQY
TRBV27	TRBJ1-1	ASSLSGAGRTEAF
TRBV5-5	TRBJ1-5	ASTGEYNQPQH
TRBV6-6	TRBJ2-1	ASSARQILNEQF
TRBV11-3	TRBJ2-5	ASSLTTSEETQY
TRBV5-5	TRBJ1-6	ASSLNDRGYSPLH
TRBV9	TRBJ2-2	ASSAPLAGGIGELF
TRBV7-9	TRBJ2-1	ASSPGTTYNEQF
TRBV19	TRBJ1-5	ASTPQGGRSNQPQH
TRBV9	TRBJ1-2	ASSDQGARGYT
TRBV28	TRBJ2-7	ASSLWQGWYEQY
TRBV18	TRBJ2-7	ASSPDRGGEQY
TRBV5-1	TRBJ2-1	ASSFPRPGGNEQF
TRBV13	TRBJ2-7	ASSFSGGAYEQY
TRBV5-1	TRBJ2-7	ASSSGLQISSYEQY
TRBV10-2	TRBJ2-7	ASRALPGQGLYEQY
TRBV10-2	TRBJ2-7	ASSEGRGSYEQY
TRBV7-9	TRBJ2-5	ASSLAGGLETQY
TRBV2	TRBJ1-1	ASTRDRNTEAF
TRBV7-9	TRBJ1-2	ASSLGTSSYGYT
TRBV4-2	TRBJ2-1	ASSQVSASGRGNEQF
TRBV6-6	TRBJ1-2	ASSYTTGTNYGYT
TRBV11-3	TRBJ2-7	ASSLGGGESYEQY
TRBV13	TRBJ1-6	ASANSYNSPLH
TRBV7-9	TRBJ2-6	ASSFTGLVAGANVLT
TRBV5-1	TRBJ2-1	ASSLTGNEQF
TRBV6-1	TRBJ2-1	ASRTQIPGANEQF
TRBV10-1	TRBJ2-5	ASSEAITGETQY
TRBV30	TRBJ2-3	AWTRREADTQY
TRBV4-2	TRBJ1-1	ASSQGAVDRRAF